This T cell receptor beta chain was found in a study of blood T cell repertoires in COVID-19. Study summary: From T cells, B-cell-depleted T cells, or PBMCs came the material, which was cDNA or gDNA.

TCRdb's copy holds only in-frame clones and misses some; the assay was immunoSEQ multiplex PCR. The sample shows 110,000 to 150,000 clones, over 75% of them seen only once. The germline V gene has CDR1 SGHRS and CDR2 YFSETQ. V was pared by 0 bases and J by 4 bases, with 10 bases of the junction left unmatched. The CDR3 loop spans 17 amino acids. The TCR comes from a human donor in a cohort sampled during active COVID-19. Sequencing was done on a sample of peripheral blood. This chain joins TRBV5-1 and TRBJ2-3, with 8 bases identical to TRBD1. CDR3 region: CASSLGLRQGRADTQYF. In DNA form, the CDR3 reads TGCGCCAGCAGCTTGGGTTTAAGACAGGGGAGAGCAGATACGCAGTATTTT.